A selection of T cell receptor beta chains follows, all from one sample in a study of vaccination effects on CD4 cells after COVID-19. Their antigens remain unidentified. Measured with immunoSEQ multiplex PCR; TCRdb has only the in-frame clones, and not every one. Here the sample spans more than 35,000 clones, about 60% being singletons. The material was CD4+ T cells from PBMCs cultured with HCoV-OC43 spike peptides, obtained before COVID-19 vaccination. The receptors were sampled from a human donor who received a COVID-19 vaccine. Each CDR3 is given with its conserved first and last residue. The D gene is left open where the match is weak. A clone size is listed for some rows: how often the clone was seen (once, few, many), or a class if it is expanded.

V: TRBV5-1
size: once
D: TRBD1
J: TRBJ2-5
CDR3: CASSLDRGQETQYF
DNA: TGCGCCAGCAGCTTGGACAGGGGCCAAGAGACCCAGTACTTC

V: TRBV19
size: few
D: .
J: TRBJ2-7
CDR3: CASSTSAYEQYF
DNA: TGTGCCAGTAGTACCAGCGCCTACGAGCAGTACTTC

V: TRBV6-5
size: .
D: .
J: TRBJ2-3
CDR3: CAILDGTQYF
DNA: TGTGCCATTCTAGACGGGACGCAGTATTTT

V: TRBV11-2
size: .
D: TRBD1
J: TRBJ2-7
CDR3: CASSPGQGRYEQYF
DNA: TGTGCCAGCAGCCCTGGACAGGGGAGGTACGAGCAGTACTTC

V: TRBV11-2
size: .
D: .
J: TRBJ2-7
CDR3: CASSLLPSQYEQYF
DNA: TGTGCCAGCAGCTTACTCCCTAGTCAATACGAGCAGTACTTC

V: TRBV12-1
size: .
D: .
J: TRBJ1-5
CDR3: CASSFDPRTDSNQPQHF
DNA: TGTGCCAGCAGCTTTGATCCCCGGACAGATAGCAATCAGCCCCAGCATTTT

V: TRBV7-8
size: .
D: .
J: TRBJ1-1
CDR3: CASSRGGILGGKNTEAFF
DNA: TGTGCCAGCAGCCGAGGAGGCATACTCGGGGGTAAGAACACTGAAGCTTTCTTT

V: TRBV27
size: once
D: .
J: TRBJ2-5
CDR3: CASSLGITPASRETQYF
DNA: TGTGCCAGCAGTTTGGGGATAACCCCAGCATCGCGGGAGACCCAGTACTTC

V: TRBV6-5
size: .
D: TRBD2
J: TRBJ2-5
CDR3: CASSRGLEFVETQYF
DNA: TGTGCCAGCAGTCGGGGACTAGAGTTTGTTGAGACCCAGTACTTC

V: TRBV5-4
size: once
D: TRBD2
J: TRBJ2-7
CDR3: CASSWGGVSGGSYEQYF
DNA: TGTGCCAGCAGCTGGGGGGGGGTTAGCGGGGGAAGCTACGAGCAGTACTTC

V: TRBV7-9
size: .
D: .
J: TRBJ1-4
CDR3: CASSLSLFRGQSNEKLFF
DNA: TGTGCCAGCAGCTTATCTCTCTTCAGGGGACAAAGTAATGAAAAACTGTTTTTT

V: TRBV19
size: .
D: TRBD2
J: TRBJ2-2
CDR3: CASSNPTSGRTNTGELFF
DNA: TGTGCCAGTAGTAACCCGACTAGCGGGAGAACGAACACCGGGGAGCTGTTTTTT

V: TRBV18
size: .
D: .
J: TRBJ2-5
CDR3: CASSPRSGGYETQYF
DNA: TGTGCCAGCTCACCACGCTCCGGGGGATACGAGACCCAGTACTTC

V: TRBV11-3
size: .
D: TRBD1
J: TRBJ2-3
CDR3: CASSSRFGTEPDTQYF
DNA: TGTGCCAGCAGCTCTCGATTTGGGACAGAGCCGGATACGCAGTATTTT

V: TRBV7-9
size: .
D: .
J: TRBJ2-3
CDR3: CASSLEGTDTQYF
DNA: TGTGCCAGCAGCTTAGAGGGGACAGATACGCAGTATTTT

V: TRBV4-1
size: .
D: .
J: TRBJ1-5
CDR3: CASSQAGDQPQHF
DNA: TGCGCCAGCAGCCAAGCAGGGGATCAGCCCCAGCATTTT

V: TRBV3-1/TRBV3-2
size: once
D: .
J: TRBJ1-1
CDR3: CASSQAEGKAFF
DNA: TGTGCCAGCAGCCAAGCCGAGGGTAAAGCTTTCTTT

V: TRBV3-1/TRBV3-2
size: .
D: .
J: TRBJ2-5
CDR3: CASTGEVRETQYF
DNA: TGTGCCAGCACGGGGGAGGTTCGGGAGACCCAGTACTTC

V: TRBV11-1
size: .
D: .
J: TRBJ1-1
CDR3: CASSLARLNTEAFF
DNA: TGTGCCAGCAGCTTGGCCAGATTGAACACTGAAGCTTTCTTT

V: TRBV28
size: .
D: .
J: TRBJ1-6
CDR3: CASSLLWGAENSPLHF
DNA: TGTGCCAGCAGTTTATTATGGGGGGCGGAAAATTCACCCCTCCACTTT

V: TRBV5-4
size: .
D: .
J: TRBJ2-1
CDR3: CASSGGTSYNEQFF
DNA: TGTGCCAGCAGCGGAGGGACGTCCTACAATGAGCAGTTCTTC

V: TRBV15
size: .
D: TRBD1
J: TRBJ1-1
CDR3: CATSSGDRGRGGEAFF
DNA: TGTGCCACCAGCAGTGGGGACAGGGGGCGGGGTGGGGAAGCTTTCTTT

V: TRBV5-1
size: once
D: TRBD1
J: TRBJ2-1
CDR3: CASSLAYRGNNEQFF
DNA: TGCGCCAGCAGCTTGGCCTACAGGGGGAACAATGAGCAGTTCTTC

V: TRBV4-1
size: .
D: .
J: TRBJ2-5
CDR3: CASSQGWRDGQETQYF
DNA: TGCGCCAGCAGCCAGGGATGGCGGGATGGCCAAGAGACCCAGTACTTC

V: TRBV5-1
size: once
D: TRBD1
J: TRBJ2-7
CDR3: CASSFRQGSPYEQYF
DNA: TGCGCCAGCAGCTTTCGACAGGGATCCCCGTACGAGCAGTACTTC

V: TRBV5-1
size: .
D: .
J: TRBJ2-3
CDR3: CASSLVPDTQYF
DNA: TGCGCCAGCAGCTTGGTCCCAGATACGCAGTATTTT

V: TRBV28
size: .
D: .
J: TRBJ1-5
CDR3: CASSLVGQSNQPQHF
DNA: TGTGCCAGCAGTTTGGTTGGGCAGAGCAATCAGCCCCAGCATTTT